The 15 T cell receptor beta chains in this list originate from one sample, sequenced in a study of cytomegalovirus exposure and HLA in healthy donors. The PCR contained 60 Vbeta and 13 Jbeta primers. Here immunoSEQ multiplex PCR was the method, and the copy in TCRdb shows in-frame clones only, minus some. The table lists roughly 100,000 clones, 76% of them singletons, with more than 6.5% in the top ten. The sequencing input was PBMCs. The receptors shown here come from a man between 40 and 49 years old in good health and CMV-seropositive.

The chain carries TRBV5-1 and TRBJ1-1; possible D gene TRBD1, 5 bases. This CDR3 region has 14 residues. CDR1 is SGHRS and CDR2 is YFSETQ in the germline V gene. V was cut by 0 bases and J by 9 bases, with 15 bases left in between. The CDR3 DNA reads as TGCGCCAGCAGCTTGGATTTTATGACAGACAAAGCTTTCTTT. Its translation: CASSLDFMTDKAFF.

Only a few counts were recorded for this clone. V is TRBV19 and J is TRBJ1-4; 9 bases match TRBD1. The CDR3 totals 15 residues. Germline V gene data show CDR1 as LNHDA and CDR2 as SQIVND (reference sequence). V trimming: 5 bases; J trimming: 13 bases; junction bases outside the gene matches: 14. CDR3 coding DNA: TGTGCCAGTAGTCTCGGGACAGGGTTTAATAGAGGACTGTTTTTT. Protein: CASSLGTGFNRGLFF.

This chain joins TRBV10-3 and TRBJ2-7, with TRBD1 matching 9 bases. There are 16 residues in the CDR3. Trimming at V came to 6 bases and at J to 9 bases, leaving 18 bases not matched to a gene. In germline, CDR1 is ENHRY, CDR2 SYGVKD. CDR3 region: CAIRTGGGGVSLRQYF. The CDR3 DNA reads TGTGCCATCAGGACAGGGGGAGGGGGAGTGAGTCTTCGGCAGTACTTC.

The DNA of the CDR3 is TGTGCCAGCAGCTCCCCGTTGGGCGACGAGCAGTACTTC. Its translation is CASSSPLGDEQYF. The V gene is TRBV7-3, the J gene TRBJ2-5; D remains ambiguous. The J call is doubtful: the DNA matches TRBJ2-7 better. Per the germline V gene, CDR1 is SGHTA and CDR2 is FQGTGA. CDR3 length equals 13 residues.

The rearrangement joins TRBV19 to TRBJ2-3; 9 bases agree with TRBD2. CDR1 is LNHDA and CDR2 is SQIVND in the germline V gene (reference sequence). CDR3 length: 16 amino acids. V trimming: 7 bases; J trimming: 1 base; junction bases outside the gene matches: 9. The CDR3 DNA follows: TGTGCCAGTATTTCGCGGCGGGAGGGCCGCACAGATACGCAGTATTTT. Its protein product is CASISRREGRTDTQYF.

The gene calls are TRBV30 and TRBJ2-7; the D gene is possibly TRBD1 (6 bases). Trimming pared 0 bases from V and 2 bases from J, leaving 8 bases between. Germline V gene sequence: CDR1 GTSNPN, CDR2 SVGIG (reference sequence). The CDR3 runs to 13 residues. Here the CDR3 reads CAWSVGQTYEQYF. CDR3 bases: TGTGCCTGGAGTGTAGGACAGACCTACGAGCAGTACTTC.

The genes are TRBV28 and TRBJ1-5; 7 nucleotides match TRBD1. This CDR3 region has 15 residues. CDR1 is MDHEN, CDR2 SYDVKM, per germline. V trimming: 0 bases; J trimming: 1 base; junction bases outside the gene matches: 0. Here the CDR3 DNA reads TGTGCCAGCAGTTTATGGGACAGGAGCAATCAGCCCCAGCATTTT. Translated, it gives CASSLWDRSNQPQHF.

The CDR3 nucleotides read TGTGCCAGCAGCCTCTCCCCCCTGGGACAGCCCTACAATGAGCAGTTCTTC. This sequence encodes CASSLSPLGQPYNEQFF. This chain uses TRBV7-9 with TRBJ2-1, with 7 bases lining up with TRBD1. V lost 5 bases to trimming and J lost 2 bases; unmatched junction nucleotides: 12. The germline V gene encodes CDR1 SEHNR and CDR2 FQNEAQ (reference sequence). The CDR3 consists of 17 residues.

Worth noting for this clone: Mismatch with germline at one junction end may stem from a read error. V is TRBV7-9 and J is TRBJ2-7; TRBD1 matches 9 bases. Germline V gives CDR1 SEHNR, CDR2 FQNEAQ (reference sequence). The CDR3 sequence is 12 residues long. CDR3 in DNA: TGTGCCAGCAGCCTAACTCGGGACAGGGCCAACTTC. Its protein is CASSLTRDRANF.

This clone appeared once. The genes are TRBV7-9 and TRBJ1-4; 7 bases are a match to TRBD1. The germline V gene encodes CDR1 SEHNR and CDR2 FQNEAQ (reference sequence). This CDR3 region has 15 residues. The junction had 9 bases not matched to a gene; V was cut back by 4 bases and J by 7 bases. The DNA for the CDR3 is TGTGCCAGCAGCTCGCGACAGGGTGAAGTTGAAAAACTGTTTTTT. Protein: CASSSRQGEVEKLFF. Based on the CDR3 plus reference TRBV7-9 and TRBJ1-4, the full variable domain is DTGVSQNPRHKITKRGQNVTFRCDPISEHNRLYWYRQTLGQGPEFLTYFQNEAQLEKSRLLSDRFSAERPKGSFSTLEIQRTEQGDSAMYLCASSSRQGEVEKLFFGSGTQLSVL.

The chain links TRBV7-9 to TRBJ2-5; possible D gene TRBD1, 5 bases. Germline V gives CDR1 SEHNR, CDR2 FQNEAQ (reference sequence). Deletions cut 7 bases from V and 4 bases from J, with 7 bases between. The CDR3 loop spans 11 amino acids. DNA for the CDR3: TGTGCCAGCAATCAGGGAGAGACCCAGTACTTC. This encodes CASNQGETQYF. Looking up the rest from reference TRBV7-9 and TRBJ2-5 gives the full variable domain: DTGVSQNPRHKITKRGQNVTFRCDPISEHNRLYWYRQTLGQGPEFLTYFQNEAQLEKSRLLSDRFSAERPKGSFSTLEIQRTEQGDSAMYLCASNQGETQYFGPGTRLLVL.

This clone was counted between two and nine times. The chain has TRBV15 and TRBJ2-3; D is possibly TRBD1 (5 bases). Trimming pared 2 bases from V and 0 bases from J, leaving 6 bases between. Germline V gene data show CDR1 as LNHNV and CDR2 as YYDKDF (reference sequence). This CDR3 has 14 residues. CDR3 sequence reads: CATSRQGSTDTQYF. The CDR3 coding sequence is TGTGCCACCAGCAGACAGGGAAGCACAGATACGCAGTATTTT.

The rearrangement joins TRBV9 to TRBJ1-2; 9 bases are a match to TRBD1. The CDR3 has 15 residues. In germline, CDR1 is SGDLS, CDR2 YYNGEE. Trimming took 1 base from V and 8 from J; bases not matched to a gene: 9. CDR3 protein: CASSVSGTGSLGYTF. The CDR3 DNA reads as TGTGCCAGCAGCGTATCCGGGACAGGGTCTTTAGGCTACACCTTC. The full variable domain, rest sourced from reference TRBV9 and TRBJ1-2, is DSGVTQTPKHLITATGQRVTLRCSPRSGDLSVYWYQQSLDQGLQFLIQYYNGEERAKGNILERFSAQQFPDLHSELNLSSLELGDSALYFCASSVSGTGSLGYTFGSGTRLTVV.

V gene TRBV6-4 combines with J gene TRBJ2-1; tentatively, D is TRBD2 (6 bases). CDR1 is MRHNA, CDR2 SNTAGT, per germline. This CDR3 contains 15 residues. V lost 3 bases and J lost 5, with 14 bases in between. The CDR3 protein is CASSEAGGSNNEQFF. CDR3 nucleotides: TGTGCCAGCAGTGAAGCCGGGGGTTCAAACAATGAGCAGTTCTTC.

The chain employs TRBV5-4 and TRBJ2-4; D is ambiguous. Per the germline V gene, CDR1 is SGHNT and CDR2 is YYREEE (reference sequence). The CDR3 consists of 13 residues. The V and J ends lost 0 bases and 6 bases respectively, with 7 bases between them. The CDR3 DNA follows: TGTGCCAGCAGCTTGGACAGAAGAAACATTCAGTACTTC. This translates into CASSLDRRNIQYF.